This TCR beta chain was retrieved from a study of blood T cell repertoires in COVID-19. Across the whole study: Whether acute or convalescent, the COVID-19 samples came from the United States, Italy and Spain.

TCRdb keeps only in-frame clones here, not all; method: immunoSEQ multiplex PCR. The repertoire holds about 130,000 clones, about four fifths seen once, with about 18% in the top ten. This clone was seen once. Germline CDR1 MDHEN, CDR2 SYDVKM. Trimming removed 4 bases from V and 5 bases from J, with 15 bases in between. This CDR3 spans 16 amino acids. Enrolled during active infection, Seattle patients were then followed longitudinally. Sequencing input: peripheral blood. This chain joins TRBV28 and TRBJ1-6, with D perhaps TRBD1 (6 bases). This sequence originates from a man aged 25-45 years with COVID-19, enrolled during active disease. Written as DNA, the CDR3 is TGTGCCAGCAGTTCCGACAGGAGACCTAATAATTCACCCCTCCACTTT. Its protein is CASSSDRRPNNSPLHF.